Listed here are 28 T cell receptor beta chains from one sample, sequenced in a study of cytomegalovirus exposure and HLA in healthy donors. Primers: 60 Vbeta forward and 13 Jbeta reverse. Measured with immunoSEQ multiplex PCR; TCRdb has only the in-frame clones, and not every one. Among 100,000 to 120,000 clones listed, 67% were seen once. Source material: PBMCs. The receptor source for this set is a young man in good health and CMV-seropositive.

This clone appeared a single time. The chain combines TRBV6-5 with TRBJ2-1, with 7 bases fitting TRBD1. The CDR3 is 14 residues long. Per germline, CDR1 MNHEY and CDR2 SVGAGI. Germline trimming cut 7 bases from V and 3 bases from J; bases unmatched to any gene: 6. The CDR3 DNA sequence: TGTGCCAGCATGGGGTCAGGGGGCTACAATGAGCAGTTCTTC. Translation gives CASMGSGGYNEQFF.

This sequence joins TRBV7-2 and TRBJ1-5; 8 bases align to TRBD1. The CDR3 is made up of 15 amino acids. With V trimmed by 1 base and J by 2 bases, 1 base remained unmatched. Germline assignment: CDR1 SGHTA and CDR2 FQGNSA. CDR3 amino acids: CASSLGGQGNQPQHF. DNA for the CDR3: TGTGCCAGCAGCTTAGGGGGACAGGGCAATCAGCCCCAGCATTTT.

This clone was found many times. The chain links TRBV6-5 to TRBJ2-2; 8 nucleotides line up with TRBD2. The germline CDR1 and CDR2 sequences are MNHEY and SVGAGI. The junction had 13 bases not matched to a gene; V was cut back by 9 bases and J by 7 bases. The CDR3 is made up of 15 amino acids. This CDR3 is CASRAGASSGGELFF. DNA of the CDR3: TGTGCCAGTCGAGCGGGGGCCTCTTCGGGCGGGGAGCTGTTTTTT.

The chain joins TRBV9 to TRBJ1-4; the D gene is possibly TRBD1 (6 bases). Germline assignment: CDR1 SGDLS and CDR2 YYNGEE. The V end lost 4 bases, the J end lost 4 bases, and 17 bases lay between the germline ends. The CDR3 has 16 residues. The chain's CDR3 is CASSPSSRGNNEKLFF. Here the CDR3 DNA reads TGTGCCAGCAGCCCCTCCTCCAGGGGTAATAATGAAAAACTGTTTTTT.

The CDR3 sequence is CASSQVIGSGELFF. CDR3 in DNA: TGCGCCAGCAGCCAAGTTATCGGGTCCGGGGAGCTGTTTTTT. This chain joins TRBV4-1 and TRBJ2-2; unclear D gene. The CDR3 has 14 residues. V lost 1 base to trimming and J lost 6 bases, with 9 bases between them. CDR1 and CDR2 (germline): MGHRA, YSYEKL.

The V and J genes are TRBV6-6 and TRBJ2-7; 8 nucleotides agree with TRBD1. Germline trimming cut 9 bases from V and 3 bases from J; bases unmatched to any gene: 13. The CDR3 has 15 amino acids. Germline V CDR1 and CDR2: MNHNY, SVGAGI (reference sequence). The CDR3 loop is CASRKGTGGLYEQYF. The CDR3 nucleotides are TGTGCCAGTAGAAAAGGGACAGGAGGACTCTACGAGCAGTACTTC.

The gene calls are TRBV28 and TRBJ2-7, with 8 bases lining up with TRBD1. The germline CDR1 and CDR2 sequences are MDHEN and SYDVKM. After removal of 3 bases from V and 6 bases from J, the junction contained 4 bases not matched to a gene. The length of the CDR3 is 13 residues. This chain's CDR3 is CASSFTGGLEQYV. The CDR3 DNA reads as TGTGCCAGCAGTTTCACAGGGGGGCTCGAGCAGTACGTC.

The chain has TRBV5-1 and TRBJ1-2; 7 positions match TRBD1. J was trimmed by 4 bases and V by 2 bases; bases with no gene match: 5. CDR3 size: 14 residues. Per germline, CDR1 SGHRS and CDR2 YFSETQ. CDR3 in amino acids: CASSLSAGGYGYTF. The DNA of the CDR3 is TGCGCCAGCAGCTTATCAGCAGGGGGCTATGGCTACACCTTC.

CDR3 nucleotide sequence: TGTGCCAGCAGTTTGACAGGGGTCTATGGCTACACCTTC. Translation gives CASSLTGVYGYTF. The chain joins TRBV6-5 to TRBJ1-2; 8 bases are shared with TRBD1. The ends lost 4 bases at V and 4 bases at J; junction bases unmatched: 2. Germline lookup yields CDR1 MNHEY and CDR2 SVGAGI. The CDR3 totals 13 residues.

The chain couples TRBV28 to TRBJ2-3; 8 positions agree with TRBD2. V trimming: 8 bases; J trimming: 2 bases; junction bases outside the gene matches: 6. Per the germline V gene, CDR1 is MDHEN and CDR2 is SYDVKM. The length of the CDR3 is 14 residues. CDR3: CASERGFFTDTQYF. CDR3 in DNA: TGTGCCAGCGAGCGGGGGTTTTTCACAGATACGCAGTATTTT.

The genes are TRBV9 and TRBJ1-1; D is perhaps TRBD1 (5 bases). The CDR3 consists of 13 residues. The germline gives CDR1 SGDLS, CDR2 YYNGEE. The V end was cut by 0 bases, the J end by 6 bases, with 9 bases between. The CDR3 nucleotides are TGTGCCAGCAGCGTAGGACAGTTATCTGAAGCTTTCTTT. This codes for CASSVGQLSEAFF.

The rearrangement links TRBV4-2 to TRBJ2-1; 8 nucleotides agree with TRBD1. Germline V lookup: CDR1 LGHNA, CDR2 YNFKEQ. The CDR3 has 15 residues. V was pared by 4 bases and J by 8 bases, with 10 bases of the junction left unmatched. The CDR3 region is CASSRGQGYEDEQFF. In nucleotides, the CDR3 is TGTGCCAGCAGCCGCGGACAGGGTTACGAGGATGAGCAGTTCTTC.

CDR3 nucleotides: TGTGCCAGCAGTACCAGGGGTTATGGCTACACCTTC. It encodes CASSTRGYGYTF. The rearrangement links TRBV28 to TRBJ1-2, with D perhaps TRBD1 (6 bases). Germline V gives CDR1 MDHEN, CDR2 SYDVKM. This CDR3 comprises 12 residues. Trimming left V 5 bases short and J 5 bases short, with 9 bases between.

The CDR3: CASSSMSPGTGDQKLFF. The CDR3 nucleotides are TGTGCCAGCAGCTCTATGAGCCCCGGGACAGGGGACCAAAAACTGTTTTTT. V usage is TRBV5-6 and J usage is TRBJ1-4; 10 bases are a match to TRBD1. The CDR3 runs 17 residues. V was clipped by 3 bases and J by 9 bases; unmatched bases: 14. CDR1 and CDR2 from the germline V gene are SGHDT and YYEEEE.

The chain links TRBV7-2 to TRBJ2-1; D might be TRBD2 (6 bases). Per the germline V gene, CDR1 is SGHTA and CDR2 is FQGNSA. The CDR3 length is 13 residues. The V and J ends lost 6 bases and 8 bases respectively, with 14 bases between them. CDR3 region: CASSWRVLDEQFF. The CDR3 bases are TGTGCCAGCAGTTGGAGGGTGTTGGATGAGCAGTTCTTC.

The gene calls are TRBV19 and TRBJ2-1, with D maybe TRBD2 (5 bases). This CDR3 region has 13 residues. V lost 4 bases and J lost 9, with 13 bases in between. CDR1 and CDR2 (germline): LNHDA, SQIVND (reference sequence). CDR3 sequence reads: CASSTDSSTEQFF. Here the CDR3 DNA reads TGTGCCAGTAGTACCGACTCTAGCACTGAGCAGTTCTTC.

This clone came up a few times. This CDR3 reads CASSPGGQGWNEQFF. The CDR3, as DNA: TGTGCCAGCAGCCCCGGAGGACAGGGTTGGAATGAGCAGTTCTTC. The chain links TRBV5-5 to TRBJ2-1, with 8 nucleotides matching TRBD1. CDR1 SGHKS and CDR2 YYEKEE come from the germline V gene (reference sequence). V lost 4 bases to trimming and J lost 7 bases; unmatched junction nucleotides: 10. This CDR3 has 15 residues.

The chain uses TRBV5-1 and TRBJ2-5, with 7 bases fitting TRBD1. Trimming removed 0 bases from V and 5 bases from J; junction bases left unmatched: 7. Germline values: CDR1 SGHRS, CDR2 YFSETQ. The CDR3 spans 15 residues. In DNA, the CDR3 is TGCGCCAGCAGCTTGGTGGTAGGGGGCACGGAGACCCAGTACTTC. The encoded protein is CASSLVVGGTETQYF.

CDR3 DNA: TGTGCCAGCAGTACCGGACAGGGGAAACTGTTTTTT. It codes for CASSTGQGKLFF. The chain employs TRBV6-1 and TRBJ1-4, with TRBD1 identical over 9 bases. V lost 5 bases, J lost 11 bases, and 3 bases stayed unmatched. The CDR3 loop spans 12 amino acids. Germline V CDR1 and CDR2: MNHNS, SASEGT.

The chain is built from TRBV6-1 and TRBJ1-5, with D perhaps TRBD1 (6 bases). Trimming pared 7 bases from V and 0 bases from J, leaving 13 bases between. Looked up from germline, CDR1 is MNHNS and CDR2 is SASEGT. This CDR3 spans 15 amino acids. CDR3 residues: CASNFGQSSNQPQHF. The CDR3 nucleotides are TGTGCCAGCAACTTTGGACAGTCTAGCAATCAGCCCCAGCATTTT.

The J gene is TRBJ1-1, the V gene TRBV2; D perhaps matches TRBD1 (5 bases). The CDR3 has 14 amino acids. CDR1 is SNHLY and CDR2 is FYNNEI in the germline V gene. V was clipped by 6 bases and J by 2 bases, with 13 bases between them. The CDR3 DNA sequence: TGTGCCAGCAGGGAGGGGTTCCTCAACACTGAAGCTTTCTTT. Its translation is CASREGFLNTEAFF.

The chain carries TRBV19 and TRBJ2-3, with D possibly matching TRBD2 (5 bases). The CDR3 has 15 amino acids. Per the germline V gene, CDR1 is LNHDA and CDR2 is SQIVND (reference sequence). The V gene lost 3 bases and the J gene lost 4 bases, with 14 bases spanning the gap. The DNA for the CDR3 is TGTGCCAGTAGTATCCCCGTCGGGATCGCAGATACGCAGTATTTT. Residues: CASSIPVGIADTQYF.

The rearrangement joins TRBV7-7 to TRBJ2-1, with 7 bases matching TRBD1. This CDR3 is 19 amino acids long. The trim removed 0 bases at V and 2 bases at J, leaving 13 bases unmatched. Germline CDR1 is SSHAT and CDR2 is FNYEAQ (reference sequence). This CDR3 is CASSLAFVVGRGTYNEQFF. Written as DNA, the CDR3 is TGTGCCAGCAGCTTAGCCTTCGTTGTTGGCAGGGGGACCTACAATGAGCAGTTCTTC.

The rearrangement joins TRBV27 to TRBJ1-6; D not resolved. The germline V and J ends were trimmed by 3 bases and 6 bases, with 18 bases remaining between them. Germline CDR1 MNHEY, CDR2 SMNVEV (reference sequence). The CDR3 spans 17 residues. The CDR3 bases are TGTGCCAGCAGTTTGGCGAAATACGGACTACCTAATTCACCCCTCCACTTT. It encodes CASSLAKYGLPNSPLHF.

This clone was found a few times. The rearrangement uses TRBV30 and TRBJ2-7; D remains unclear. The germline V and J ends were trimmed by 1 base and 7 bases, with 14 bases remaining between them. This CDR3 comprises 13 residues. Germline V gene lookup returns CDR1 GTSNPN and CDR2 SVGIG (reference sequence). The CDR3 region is CAWSGDTFEEQYF. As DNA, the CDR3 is TGTGCCTGGAGTGGAGACACGTTCGAGGAGCAGTACTTC.

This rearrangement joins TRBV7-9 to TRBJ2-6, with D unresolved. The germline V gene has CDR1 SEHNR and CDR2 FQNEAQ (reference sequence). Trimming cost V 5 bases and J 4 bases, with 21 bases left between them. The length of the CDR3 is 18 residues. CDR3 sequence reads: CASSPTQTGPRGANVLTF. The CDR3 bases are TGTGCCAGCAGCCCGACTCAGACTGGCCCCCGGGGGGCCAACGTCCTGACTTTC.

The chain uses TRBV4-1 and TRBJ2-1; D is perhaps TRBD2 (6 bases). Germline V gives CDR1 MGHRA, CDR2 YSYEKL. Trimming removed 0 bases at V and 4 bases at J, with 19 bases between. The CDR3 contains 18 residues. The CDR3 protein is CASSQDKGAGRPYNEQFF. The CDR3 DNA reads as TGCGCCAGCAGCCAAGATAAGGGCGCGGGGCGTCCTTACAATGAGCAGTTCTTC.

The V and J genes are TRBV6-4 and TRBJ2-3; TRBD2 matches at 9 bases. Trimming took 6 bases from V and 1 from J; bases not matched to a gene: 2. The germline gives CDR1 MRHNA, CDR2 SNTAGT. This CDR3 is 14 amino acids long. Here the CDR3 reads CASRRTSGTDTQYF. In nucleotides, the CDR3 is TGTGCCAGCAGAAGGACTAGCGGCACAGATACGCAGTATTTT.